Listed below are T cell receptor beta chains from one sample, sequenced in a study of OX40 agonist ivuxolimab in advanced cancers. Sequenced by immunoSEQ multiplex PCR; TCRdb stores in-frame clones only, minus some. The data contain tens of thousands of clones, around 81% of them seen just once; the ten biggest clones take up 5.5% to 7%. Sequences were derived from CD4+ or CD8+ T cells sorted from blood, sampled in a trial of the OX40 agonist ivuxolimab. The receptors stem from an adult with an advanced solid tumor such as melanoma, head and neck, liver or kidney cancer. The CDR3 runs from the conserved cysteine through the conserved F or W. The D gene is left open where the match is weak. Clone size is shown for a subset of rows, as once, few, many or a class of expanded clone.

j_gene | abundance | d_gene | v_gene | CDR3nt | CDR3aa
TRBJ1-6 | once | . | TRBV19 | TGTGCCAGTAGTACGTACACCGCGACGGCCAATTGGGGTTCACCCCTCCACTTT | CASSTYTATANWGSPLHF
TRBJ1-4 | . | . | TRBV13 | TGTGCCAGCACTTCTGCTGTGGGGGGCGAAAATGAAAAACTGTTTTTT | CASTSAVGGENEKLFF
TRBJ1-2 | . | . | TRBV6-5 | TGTGCCAGCAGTTACTACCTTGACAGCTATGGCTACACCTTC | CASSYYLDSYGYTF
TRBJ1-1 | . | . | TRBV30 | TGTGCCTGGAGGGGATATACAGAGCAGAACACTGAAGCTTTCTTT | CAWRGYTEQNTEAFF
TRBJ2-7 | once | . | TRBV6-6 | TGTGCCAGCAGTTACGGGACAATTTACGAGCAGTACTTC | CASSYGTIYEQYF
TRBJ1-2 | . | . | TRBV6-5 | TGTGCCAGCAGTTACTCTACCGGGGCACCCTTCTTC | CASSYSTGAPFF
TRBJ1-2 | . | . | TRBV27 | TGTGCCAGCAGTTTCGACAGCGCGGGCTACTATGGCTACACCTTC | CASSFDSAGYYGYTF
TRBJ2-3 | . | . | TRBV9 | TGTGCCAGCAGCGAGGAGGGGGGCAGGGATACGCAGTATTTT | CASSEEGGRDTQYF
TRBJ2-2 | few | . | TRBV4-3 | TGCGCCAGCAGCCAAGATGAGGTGAACACCGGGGAGCTGTTTTTT | CASSQDEVNTGELFF
TRBJ2-7 | few | . | TRBV7-2 | TGTGCCAGCAGCAATTCCTACGAGCAGTACTTC | CASSNSYEQYF
TRBJ1-2 | . | TRBD1 | TRBV15 | TGTGCCACCAGCCCTACTGGGGGACAGTCTAACTATGGCTACACCTTC | CATSPTGGQSNYGYTF
TRBJ2-1 | . | TRBD2 | TRBV15 | TGTGCCACCAGCAGAGCCGGGGGGGGGAACACCATTCGACTATACAATGAGCAGTTCTTC | CATSRAGGGNTIRLYNEQFF
TRBJ2-1 | . | TRBD2 | TRBV19 | TGTGCCAGTAGCACGGGGACTAGCGGGCTTGAGCAGTTCTTC | CASSTGTSGLEQFF
TRBJ2-1 | few | . | TRBV5-6 | TGTGCCAGCAGCGGGCTGGGGGCCAGGGAGTTCTTC | CASSGLGAREFF
TRBJ2-4 | . | . | TRBV18 | TGTGCCAGCTCACCGGACAGTATTGAAGCGTACATTCAGTACTTC | CASSPDSIEAYIQYF
TRBJ2-1 | . | . | TRBV5-1 | TGCGCCAGCAGCCCGACCCTCCCCGCCGTCGATGAGCAGTTCTTC | CASSPTLPAVDEQFF
TRBJ2-7 | . | . | TRBV10-1 | TGCGCCAGCAGCCGGGACACCACCTACGAGCAGTACTTC | CASSRDTTYEQYF
TRBJ1-1 | . | . | TRBV27 | TGTGCCAGCAGCCCCACACTGAACACTGAAGCTTTCTTT | CASSPTLNTEAFF
TRBJ2-3 | . | TRBD2 | TRBV9 | TGTGCCAGCAGCGCCTATAGCGGGGGGTTCACAGATACGCAGTATTTT | CASSAYSGGFTDTQYF
TRBJ2-3 | . | TRBD1 | TRBV4-1 | TGCGCCAGCAGCCCAATAGACAGGGGCACAGATACGCAGTATTTT | CASSPIDRGTDTQYF
TRBJ1-1 | . | . | TRBV23-1 | TGCGCCAGCAGTCTAAGGGTGTCTGAAGCTTTCTTT | CASSLRVSEAFF
TRBJ1-4 | few | . | TRBV27 | TGTGCCAGCAGTTTAATCCCCAATGAAAAACTGTTTTTT | CASSLIPNEKLFF
TRBJ1-4 | . | . | TRBV7-9 | TGTGCCAGCAGCTACCCGTTTGCTAATGAAAAACTGTTTTTT | CASSYPFANEKLFF
TRBJ2-5 | . | TRBD1 | TRBV9 | TGTGCCAGCAGCGTAGGACAGGGTGGGTTCGAGACCCAGTACTTC | CASSVGQGGFETQYF
TRBJ2-1 | . | TRBD2 | TRBV4-1 | TGCGCCAGCAGCCAAGAACTAGCGGGGGTTTACAATGAGCAGTTCTTC | CASSQELAGVYNEQFF
TRBJ2-7 | . | TRBD2 | TRBV7-9 | TGTGCCAGCAGCACGACTAGCGGGGGTACCTACGAGCAGTACTTC | CASSTTSGGTYEQYF
TRBJ1-2 | . | . | TRBV6-5 | TGTGCCAGCAGTTACTCGAGGGGAGGGTATGACTACACCTTC | CASSYSRGGYDYTF
TRBJ1-1 | once | TRBD1 | TRBV7-6 | TGTGCCAGCAGTTTTAATCCCAGGGGGCAGACTGAAGCTTTCTTT | CASSFNPRGQTEAFF
TRBJ2-3 | once | . | TRBV4-3 | TGCGCCAGCAGCCAAGATACGTTCGTCCCACGCGCAGATACGCAGTATTTT | CASSQDTFVPRADTQYF
TRBJ2-7 | . | . | TRBV11-2 | TGTGCCAGCAGCTTAGGCAGGGGCTACGAGCAGTACTTC | CASSLGRGYEQYF
TRBJ2-2 | once | TRBD2 | TRBV27 | TGTGCCAGCAGTTTAATTGGACTAGCGGGAGCGAACACCGGGGAGCTGTTTTTT | CASSLIGLAGANTGELFF
TRBJ2-3 | . | TRBD2 | TRBV9 | TGTGCCAGCAGCGAAGCGGGAGGGCCAGATACGCAGTATTTT | CASSEAGGPDTQYF
TRBJ1-1 | few | . | TRBV14 | TGTGCCAGCAGCCAAGTTGGTACTCGATATACTGAAGCTTTCTTT | CASSQVGTRYTEAFF
TRBJ2-1 | . | TRBD1 | TRBV2 | TGTGCCAGCAGTGGCCACCGGGACAGGGTAGTCAATGAGCAGTTCTTC | CASSGHRDRVVNEQFF
TRBJ2-1 | . | . | TRBV11-3 | TGTGCCAGCAGCTTATCAGGACCTGAGCAGTTCTTC | CASSLSGPEQFF
TRBJ1-2 | . | TRBD1 | TRBV27 | TGTGCCAGCAGTTTAAGTGCAGGGGGATTCTCTGGCTACACCTTC | CASSLSAGGFSGYTF
TRBJ2-1 | . | . | TRBV5-4 | TGTGCCAGCAGCTTTGGGGGCTCAGATGAGCAGTTCTTC | CASSFGGSDEQFF
TRBJ1-1 | . | . | TRBV6-5 | TGTGCCAGCACCCTCGGGACCGCCGAGGAAGCTTTCTTT | CASTLGTAEEAFF
TRBJ2-1 | . | . | TRBV9 | TGTGCCAGCAGCGTAGGAGGGGAAGGAAATGAGCAGTTCTTC | CASSVGGEGNEQFF
TRBJ2-7 | few | . | TRBV4-3 | TGCGCCAGCAGCCAAGATTACAGGGAGGAAACCTACGAGCAGTACTTC | CASSQDYREETYEQYF
TRBJ2-2 | . | . | TRBV7-6 | TGTGCCAGCAGCTTAAGTATGGGCACCGGGGAGCTGTTTTTT | CASSLSMGTGELFF
TRBJ2-1 | once | TRBD1 | TRBV6-6 | TGTGCCAGCAGTTGGGGACAGGGGGGTCTAAATGAGCAGTTCTTC | CASSWGQGGLNEQFF
TRBJ2-2 | . | TRBD1 | TRBV7-6 | TGTGCCAGCAGCTTAGAAACAGGGGATCGGACCGGGGAGCTGTTTTTT | CASSLETGDRTGELFF
TRBJ1-3 | . | . | TRBV9 | TGTGCCAGCAGCTTGTCTGACAGCGGTGGAAACACCATATATTTT | CASSLSDSGGNTIYF
TRBJ2-1 | . | TRBD2 | TRBV4-1 | TGCGCCAGCAGCAAAGGCTCGGGACTAGGTTACAATGAGCAGTTCTTC | CASSKGSGLGYNEQFF
TRBJ2-1 | . | TRBD2 | TRBV7-6 | TGTGCCAGCAGCTCCCTGGGACTAGCGGGAGGCAATGAGCAGTTCTTC | CASSSLGLAGGNEQFF
TRBJ1-6 | few | TRBD1 | TRBV28 | TGTGCCAGCATCCCCGGGACAGGGAGAAATTCACCCCTCCACTTT | CASIPGTGRNSPLHF
TRBJ2-1 | . | . | TRBV27 | TGTGCCAGCAGTTTATCTGAGGGGGAGTTCTACAATGAGCAGTTCTTC | CASSLSEGEFYNEQFF
TRBJ2-1 | . | TRBD2 | TRBV11-2 | TGTGCCAGCAGCTTAGCATTAACTAGCGGCCCCTACAATGAGCAGTTCTTC | CASSLALTSGPYNEQFF
TRBJ2-3 | . | TRBD1 | TRBV28 | TGTGCCAGCAGTCTCCCGCCCACTGGGACAGGGAAGAGCCGCACAGATACGCAGTATTTT | CASSLPPTGTGKSRTDTQYF
TRBJ1-4 | few | . | TRBV6-6 | TGTGCCAGCAGTTACGAGATCGGGAGTGAAAAACTGTTTTTT | CASSYEIGSEKLFF
TRBJ2-1 | . | TRBD1 | TRBV29-1 | TGCAGCGGGAAGACAGGGGATGGAATTTACAATGAGCAGTTCTTC | CSGKTGDGIYNEQFF
TRBJ1-1 | . | . | TRBV10-2 | TGCGCCAGCAGTGAGCAAAGGGGGAAGCACACTGAAGCTTTCTTT | CASSEQRGKHTEAFF
TRBJ1-2 | . | TRBD1 | TRBV4-1 | TGCGCCAGCAGTCAGGGGGGAGCTAACTATGGCTACACCTTC | CASSQGGANYGYTF